This T cell receptor (beta chain) was documented in a study of blood T cells in healthy people across ages. CDR1 and CDR2 (germline): LNHNV, YYDKDF (reference sequence). This CDR3 region has 13 residues. Trimming cost V 4 bases and J 6 bases; bases outside gene matches: 3. Primed by a sample-barcoded 5' primer and a J-beta primer mix, a second PCR proceeded for 7 to 11 cycles. Each sample yielded at least 2.5 million CDR3-containing paired-end reads. TCRdb reprocessed the 5' RACE reads with MiXCR, giving one entry per CDR3 protein. This sample has around 990,000 distinct CDR3 sequences, with under 30% found just once. Another study also made use of these data, one on T cells of mothers and their children.

The TCR originated in a girl aged 2 to 10 in good health. Material for sequencing was blood. The rearrangement links TRBV15 to TRBJ2-1; 7 bases fit TRBD2. CDR3 amino acids: CATSTAGLNEQFF. CDR3 in DNA: TGTGCCACCAGCACAGCGGGACTCAATGAGCAGTTCTTC.